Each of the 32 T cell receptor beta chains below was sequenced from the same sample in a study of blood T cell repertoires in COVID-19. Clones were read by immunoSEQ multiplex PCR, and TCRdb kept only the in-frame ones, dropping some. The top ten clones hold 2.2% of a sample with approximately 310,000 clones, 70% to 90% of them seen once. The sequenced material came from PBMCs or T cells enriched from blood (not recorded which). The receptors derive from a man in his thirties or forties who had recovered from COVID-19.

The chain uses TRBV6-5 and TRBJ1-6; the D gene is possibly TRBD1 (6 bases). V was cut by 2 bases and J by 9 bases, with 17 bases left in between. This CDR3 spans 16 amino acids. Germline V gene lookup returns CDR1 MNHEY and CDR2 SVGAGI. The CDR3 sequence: CASSYNMDSYLSPLHF. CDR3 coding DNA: TGTGCCAGCAGTTACAATATGGACAGCTATCTTTCACCCCTCCACTTT.

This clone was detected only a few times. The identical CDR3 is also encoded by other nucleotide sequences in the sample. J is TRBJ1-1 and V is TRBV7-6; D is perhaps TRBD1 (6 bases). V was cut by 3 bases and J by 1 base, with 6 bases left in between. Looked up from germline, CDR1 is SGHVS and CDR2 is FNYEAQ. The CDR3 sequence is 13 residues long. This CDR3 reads CASSLGQNTEAFF. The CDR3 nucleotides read TGTGCCAGCAGCTTGGGACAGAACACTGAAGCTTTCTTT.

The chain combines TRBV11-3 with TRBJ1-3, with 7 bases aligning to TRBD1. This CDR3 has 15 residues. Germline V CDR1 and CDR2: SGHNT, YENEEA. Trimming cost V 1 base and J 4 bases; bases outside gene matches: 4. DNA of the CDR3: TGTGCCAGCAGCTTAGGTGGGACAGACGGAAACACCATATATTTT. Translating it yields CASSLGGTDGNTIYF.

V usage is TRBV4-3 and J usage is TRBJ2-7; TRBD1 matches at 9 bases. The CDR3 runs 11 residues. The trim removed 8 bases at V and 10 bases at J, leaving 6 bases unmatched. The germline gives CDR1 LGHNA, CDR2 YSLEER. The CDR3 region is CASGDRDGQYF. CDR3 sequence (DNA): TGCGCCAGCGGGGACAGGGACGGACAGTACTTC.

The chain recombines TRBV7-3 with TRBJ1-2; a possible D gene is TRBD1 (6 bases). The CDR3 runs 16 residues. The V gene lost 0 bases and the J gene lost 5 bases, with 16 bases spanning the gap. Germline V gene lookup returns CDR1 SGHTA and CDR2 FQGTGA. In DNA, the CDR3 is TGTGCCAGCAGCTTAACGCCCCAGGACAGCACTTATGGCTACACCTTC. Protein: CASSLTPQDSTYGYTF.

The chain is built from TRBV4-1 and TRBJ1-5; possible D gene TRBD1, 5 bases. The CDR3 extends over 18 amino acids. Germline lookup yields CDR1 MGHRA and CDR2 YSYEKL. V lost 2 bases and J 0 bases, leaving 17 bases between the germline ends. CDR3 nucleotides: TGCGCCAGCAGCCAATTCCCCTTGACAGCATATAGCAATCAGCCCCAGCATTTT. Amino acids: CASSQFPLTAYSNQPQHF.

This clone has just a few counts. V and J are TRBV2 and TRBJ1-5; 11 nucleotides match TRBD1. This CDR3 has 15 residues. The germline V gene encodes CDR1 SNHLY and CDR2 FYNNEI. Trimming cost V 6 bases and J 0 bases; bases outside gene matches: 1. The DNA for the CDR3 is TGTGCCAGCAGGGACAGGGGGCGTAGCAATCAGCCCCAGCATTTT. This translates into CASRDRGRSNQPQHF.

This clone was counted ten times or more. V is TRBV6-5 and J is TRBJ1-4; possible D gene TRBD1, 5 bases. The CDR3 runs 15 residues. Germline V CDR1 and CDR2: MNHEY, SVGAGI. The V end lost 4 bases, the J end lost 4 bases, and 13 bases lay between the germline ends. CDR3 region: CASSLHQDSNEKLFF. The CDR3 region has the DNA TGTGCCAGCAGTTTGCATCAAGACAGTAATGAAAAACTGTTTTTT.

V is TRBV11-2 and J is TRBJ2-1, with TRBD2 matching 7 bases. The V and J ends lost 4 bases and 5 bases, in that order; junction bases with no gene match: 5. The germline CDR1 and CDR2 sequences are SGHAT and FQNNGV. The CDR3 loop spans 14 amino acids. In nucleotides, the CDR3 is TGTGCCAGCAGCTCGGGACTAACAAACAATGAGCAGTTCTTC. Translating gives CASSSGLTNNEQFF.

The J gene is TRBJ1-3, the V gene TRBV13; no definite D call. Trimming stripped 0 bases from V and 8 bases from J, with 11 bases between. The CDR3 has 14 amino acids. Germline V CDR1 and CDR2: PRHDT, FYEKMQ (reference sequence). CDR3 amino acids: CASSLGQPPDTIYF. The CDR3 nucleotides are TGTGCCAGCAGCTTAGGACAGCCGCCTGACACCATATATTTT. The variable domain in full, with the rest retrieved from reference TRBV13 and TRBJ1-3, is AAGVIQSPRHLIKEKRETATLKCYPIPRHDTVYWYQQGPGQDPQFLISFYEKMQSDKGSIPDRFSAQQFSDYHSELNMSSLELGDSALYFCASSLGQPPDTIYFGEGSWLTVV.

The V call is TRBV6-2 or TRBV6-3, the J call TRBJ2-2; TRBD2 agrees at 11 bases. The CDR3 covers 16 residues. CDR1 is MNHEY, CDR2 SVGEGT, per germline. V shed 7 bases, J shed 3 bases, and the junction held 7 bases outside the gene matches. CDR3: CASNPGLADYTGELFF. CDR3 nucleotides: TGTGCCAGCAACCCGGGACTAGCGGACTACACCGGGGAGCTGTTTTTT.

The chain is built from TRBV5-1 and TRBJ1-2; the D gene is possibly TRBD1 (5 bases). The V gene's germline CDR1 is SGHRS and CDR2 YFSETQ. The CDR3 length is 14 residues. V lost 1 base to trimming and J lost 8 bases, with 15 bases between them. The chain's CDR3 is CASSLQGLEEGYTF. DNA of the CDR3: TGCGCCAGCAGCTTGCAGGGACTCGAAGAAGGCTACACCTTC.

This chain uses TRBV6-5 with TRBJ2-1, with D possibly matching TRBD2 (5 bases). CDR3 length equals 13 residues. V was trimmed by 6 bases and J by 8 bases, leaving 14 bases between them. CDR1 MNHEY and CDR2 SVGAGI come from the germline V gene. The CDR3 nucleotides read TGTGCCAGCAGCCCCCTTCGAGGGTATGAGCAGTTCTTC. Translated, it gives CASSPLRGYEQFF.

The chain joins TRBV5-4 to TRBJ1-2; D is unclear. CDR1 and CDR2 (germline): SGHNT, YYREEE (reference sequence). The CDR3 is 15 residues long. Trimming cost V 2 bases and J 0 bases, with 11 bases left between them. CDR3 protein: CASSLGGNTNYGYTF. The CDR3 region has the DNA TGTGCCAGCAGCTTAGGAGGAAATACTAACTATGGCTACACCTTC.

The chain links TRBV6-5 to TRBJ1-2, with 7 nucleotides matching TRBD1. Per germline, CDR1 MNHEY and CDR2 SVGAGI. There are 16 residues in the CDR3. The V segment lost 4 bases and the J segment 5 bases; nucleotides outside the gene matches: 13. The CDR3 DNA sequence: TGTGCCAGCAGTTCTCGGACTGGACAGGCGGTTTATGGCTACACCTTC. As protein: CASSSRTGQAVYGYTF.

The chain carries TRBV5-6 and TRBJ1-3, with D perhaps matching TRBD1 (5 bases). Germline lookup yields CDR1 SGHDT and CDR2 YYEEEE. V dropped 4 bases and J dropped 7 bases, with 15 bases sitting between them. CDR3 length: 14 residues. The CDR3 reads CASSPRGPRNTIYF. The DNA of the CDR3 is TGTGCCAGCAGCCCGCGGGGACCACGGAACACCATATATTTT.

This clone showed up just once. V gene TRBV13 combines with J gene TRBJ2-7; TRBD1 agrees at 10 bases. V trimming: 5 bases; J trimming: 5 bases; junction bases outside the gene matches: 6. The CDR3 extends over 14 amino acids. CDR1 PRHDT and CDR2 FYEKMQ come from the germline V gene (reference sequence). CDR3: CASSVRDRGNEQYF. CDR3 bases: TGTGCCAGCAGCGTCCGGGACAGGGGCAACGAGCAGTACTTC.

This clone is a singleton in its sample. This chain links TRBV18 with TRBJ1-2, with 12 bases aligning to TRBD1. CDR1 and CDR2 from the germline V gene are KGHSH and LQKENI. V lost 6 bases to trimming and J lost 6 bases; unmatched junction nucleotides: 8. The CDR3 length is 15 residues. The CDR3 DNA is TGTGCCAGCTCGCCGGGACAGGGGGCTTTTGATGGCTACACCTTC. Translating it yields CASSPGQGAFDGYTF. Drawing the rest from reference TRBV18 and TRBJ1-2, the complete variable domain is NAGVMQNPRHLVRRRGQEARLRCSPMKGHSHVYWYRQLPEEGLKFMVYLQKENIIDESGMPKERFSAEFPKEGPSILRIQQVVRGDSAAYFCASSPGQGAFDGYTFGSGTRLTVV.

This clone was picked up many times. This chain's CDR3 is CASSEVGDYGYTF. CDR3 bases: TGTGCCAGCAGTGAAGTAGGGGACTATGGCTACACCTTC. The gene calls are TRBV6-1 and TRBJ1-2; TRBD1 might be the D (5 bases). In germline, CDR1 is MNHNS, CDR2 SASEGT. Trimming took 1 base from V and 3 from J, leaving 6 bases between them. This CDR3 comprises 13 residues.

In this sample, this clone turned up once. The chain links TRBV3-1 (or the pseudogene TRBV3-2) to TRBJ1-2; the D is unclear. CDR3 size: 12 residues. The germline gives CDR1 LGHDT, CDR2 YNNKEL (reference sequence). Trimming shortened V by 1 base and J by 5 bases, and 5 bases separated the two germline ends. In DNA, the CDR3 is TGTGCCAGCAGCCAAGTTGCGTATGGCTACACCTTC. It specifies CASSQVAYGYTF.

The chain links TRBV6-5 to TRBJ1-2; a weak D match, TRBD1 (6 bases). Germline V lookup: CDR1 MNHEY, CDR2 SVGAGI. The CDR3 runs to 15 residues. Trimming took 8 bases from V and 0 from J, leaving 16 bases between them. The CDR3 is CASAKVQGPNYGYTF. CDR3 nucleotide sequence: TGTGCCAGCGCCAAGGTACAGGGTCCTAACTATGGCTACACCTTC.

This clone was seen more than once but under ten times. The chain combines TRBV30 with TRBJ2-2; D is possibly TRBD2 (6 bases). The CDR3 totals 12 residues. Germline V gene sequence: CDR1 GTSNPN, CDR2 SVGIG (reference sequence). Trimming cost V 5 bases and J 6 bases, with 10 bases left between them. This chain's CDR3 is CAWLGGPGELFF. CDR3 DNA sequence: TGTGCCTGGCTGGGGGGTCCCGGGGAGCTGTTTTTT.

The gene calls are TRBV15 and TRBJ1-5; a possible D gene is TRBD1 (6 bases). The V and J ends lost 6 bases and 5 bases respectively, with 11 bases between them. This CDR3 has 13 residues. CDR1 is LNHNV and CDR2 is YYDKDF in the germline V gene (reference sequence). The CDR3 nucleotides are TGTGCCACCAGTACAGGGTCAGATCAGCCCCAGCATTTT. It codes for CATSTGSDQPQHF.

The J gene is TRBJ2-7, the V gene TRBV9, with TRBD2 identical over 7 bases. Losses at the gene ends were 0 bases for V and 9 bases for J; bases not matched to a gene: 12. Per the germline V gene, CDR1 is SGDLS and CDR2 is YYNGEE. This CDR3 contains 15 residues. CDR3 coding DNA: TGTGCCAGCAGCGTAGGATACTCGACTAGCTTGGGGCAGTACTTC. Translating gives CASSVGYSTSLGQYF.

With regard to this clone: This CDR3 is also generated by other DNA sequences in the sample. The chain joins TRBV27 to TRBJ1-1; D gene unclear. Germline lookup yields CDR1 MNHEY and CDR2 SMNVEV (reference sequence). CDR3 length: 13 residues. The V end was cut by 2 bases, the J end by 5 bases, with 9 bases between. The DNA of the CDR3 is TGTGCCAGCAGTTTAAACAGAGATACTGAAGCTTTCTTT. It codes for CASSLNRDTEAFF.

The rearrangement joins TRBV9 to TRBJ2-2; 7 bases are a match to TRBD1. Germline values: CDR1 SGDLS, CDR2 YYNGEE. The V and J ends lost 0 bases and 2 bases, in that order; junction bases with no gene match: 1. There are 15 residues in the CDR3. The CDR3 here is CASSVGQGNTGELFF. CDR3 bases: TGTGCCAGCAGCGTAGGACAGGGCAACACCGGGGAGCTGTTTTTT.

CDR3 DNA sequence: TGTGCCAGCAGTCTTCCCCAGGGAGGCGCTACCTGGCATTTT. Residues: CASSLPQGGATWHF. This rearrangement joins TRBV2 to TRBJ1-5; a possible D gene is TRBD1 (5 bases). Trimming cost V 5 bases and J 15 bases, with 23 bases left between them. The V gene's germline CDR1 is SNHLY and CDR2 FYNNEI. The CDR3 consists of 14 residues.

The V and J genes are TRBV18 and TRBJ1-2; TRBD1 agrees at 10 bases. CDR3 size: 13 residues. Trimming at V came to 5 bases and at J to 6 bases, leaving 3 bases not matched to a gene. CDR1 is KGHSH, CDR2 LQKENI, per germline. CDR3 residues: CASSYGQGDGYTF. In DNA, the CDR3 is TGTGCCAGCTCATACGGACAGGGGGATGGCTACACCTTC.

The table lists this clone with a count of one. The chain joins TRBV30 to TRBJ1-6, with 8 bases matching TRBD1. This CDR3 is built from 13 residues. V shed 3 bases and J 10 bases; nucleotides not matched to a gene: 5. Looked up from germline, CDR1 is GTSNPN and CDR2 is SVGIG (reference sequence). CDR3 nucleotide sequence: TGTGCCTGGAGCCGGACAGGGCGGTCACCCCTCCACTTT. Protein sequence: CAWSRTGRSPLHF.

The CDR3: CAAQGFRDTEAFF. The CDR3 DNA is TGTGCCGCACAGGGGTTTAGGGACACTGAAGCTTTCTTT. The chain has TRBV4-2 and TRBJ1-1; 7 bases agree with TRBD1. With V trimmed by 11 bases and J by 3 bases, 9 bases remained unmatched. Per the germline V gene, CDR1 is LGHNA and CDR2 is YNFKEQ. The CDR3 has 13 amino acids.

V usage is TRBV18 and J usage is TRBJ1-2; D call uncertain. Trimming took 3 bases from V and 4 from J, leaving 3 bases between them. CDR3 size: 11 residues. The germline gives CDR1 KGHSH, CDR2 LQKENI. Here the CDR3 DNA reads TGTGCCAGCTCACCCAGCTATGGCTACACCTTC. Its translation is CASSPSYGYTF.

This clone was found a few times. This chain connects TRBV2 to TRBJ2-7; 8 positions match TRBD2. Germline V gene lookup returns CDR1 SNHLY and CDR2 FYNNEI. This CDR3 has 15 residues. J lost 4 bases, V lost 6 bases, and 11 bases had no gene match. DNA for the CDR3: TGTGCCAGCAGACCAAACGGGGGGGCCTCGTACGAGCAGTACTTC. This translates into CASRPNGGASYEQYF.